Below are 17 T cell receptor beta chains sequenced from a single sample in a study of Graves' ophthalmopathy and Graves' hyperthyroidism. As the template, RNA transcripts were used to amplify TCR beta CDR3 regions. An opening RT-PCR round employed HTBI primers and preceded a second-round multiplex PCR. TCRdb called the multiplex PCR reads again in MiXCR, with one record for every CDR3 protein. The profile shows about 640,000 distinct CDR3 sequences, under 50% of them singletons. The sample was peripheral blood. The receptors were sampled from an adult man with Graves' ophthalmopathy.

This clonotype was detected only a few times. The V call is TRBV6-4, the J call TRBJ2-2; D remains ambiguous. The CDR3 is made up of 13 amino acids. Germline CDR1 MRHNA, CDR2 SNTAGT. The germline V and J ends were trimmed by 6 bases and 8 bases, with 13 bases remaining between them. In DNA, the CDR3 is TGTGCCAGCAGCCCTGGCTGGATGGGGGAGCTGTTTTTT. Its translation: CASSPGWMGELFF.

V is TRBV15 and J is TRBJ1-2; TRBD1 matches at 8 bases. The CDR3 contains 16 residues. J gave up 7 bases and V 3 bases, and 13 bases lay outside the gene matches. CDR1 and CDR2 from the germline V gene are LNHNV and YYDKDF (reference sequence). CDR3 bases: TGTGCCACCAGCAGCTCCTTGACAGGGGTTATTGGTGGCTACACCTTC. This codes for CATSSSLTGVIGGYTF.

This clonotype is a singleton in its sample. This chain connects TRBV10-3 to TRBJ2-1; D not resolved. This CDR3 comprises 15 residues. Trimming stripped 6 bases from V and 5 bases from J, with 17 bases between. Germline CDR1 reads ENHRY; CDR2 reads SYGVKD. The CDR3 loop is CAISLEWGKHNEQFF. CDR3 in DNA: TGTGCCATCAGCCTAGAGTGGGGTAAGCACAATGAGCAGTTCTTC.

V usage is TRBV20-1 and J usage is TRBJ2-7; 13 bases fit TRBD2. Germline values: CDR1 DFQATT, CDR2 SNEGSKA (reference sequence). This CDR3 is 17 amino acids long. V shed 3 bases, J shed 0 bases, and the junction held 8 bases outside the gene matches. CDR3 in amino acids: CSARPEGLAGVSYEQYF. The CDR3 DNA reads TGCAGTGCTAGGCCCGAAGGACTAGCGGGAGTCTCCTACGAGCAGTACTTC.

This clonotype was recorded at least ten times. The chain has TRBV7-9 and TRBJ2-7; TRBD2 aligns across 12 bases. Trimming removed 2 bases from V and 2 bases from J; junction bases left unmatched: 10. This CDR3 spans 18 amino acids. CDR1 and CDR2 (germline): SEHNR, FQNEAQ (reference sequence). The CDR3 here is CASSLPLGLAGGTYEQYF. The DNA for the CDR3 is TGTGCCAGCAGCTTACCCTTGGGACTAGCGGGTGGGACCTACGAGCAGTACTTC.

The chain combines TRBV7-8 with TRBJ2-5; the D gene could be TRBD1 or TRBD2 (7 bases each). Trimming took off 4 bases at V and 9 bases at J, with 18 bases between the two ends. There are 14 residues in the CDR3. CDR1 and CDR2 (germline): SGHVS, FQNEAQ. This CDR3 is CASSSGLGQEAQYF. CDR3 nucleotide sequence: TGTGCCAGCAGCTCCGGACTAGGACAGGAGGCCCAGTACTTC.

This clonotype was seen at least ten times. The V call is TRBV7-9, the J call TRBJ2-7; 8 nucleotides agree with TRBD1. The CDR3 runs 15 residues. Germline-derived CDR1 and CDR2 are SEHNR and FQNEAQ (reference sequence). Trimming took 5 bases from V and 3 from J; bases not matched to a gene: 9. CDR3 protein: CASSTAGTGNYEQYF. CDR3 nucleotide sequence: TGTGCCAGCAGCACTGCCGGGACAGGTAACTACGAGCAGTACTTC.

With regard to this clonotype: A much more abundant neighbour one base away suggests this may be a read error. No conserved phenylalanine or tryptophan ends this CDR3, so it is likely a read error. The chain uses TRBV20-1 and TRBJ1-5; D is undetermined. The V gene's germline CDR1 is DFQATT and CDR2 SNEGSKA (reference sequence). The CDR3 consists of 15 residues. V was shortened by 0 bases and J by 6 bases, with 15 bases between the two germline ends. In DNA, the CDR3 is TGCAGTGCTAGAGAGAGGGCCTTTGGGCGTCAGCCCCAGCATCTT. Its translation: CSARERAFGRQPQHL.

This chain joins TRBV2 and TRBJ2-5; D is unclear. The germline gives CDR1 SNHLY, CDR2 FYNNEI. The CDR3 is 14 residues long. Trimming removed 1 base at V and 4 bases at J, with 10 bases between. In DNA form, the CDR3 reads TGTGCCAGCAGTGAAGGGAGAATAAGAGAGACCCAGTACTTC. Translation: CASSEGRIRETQYF.

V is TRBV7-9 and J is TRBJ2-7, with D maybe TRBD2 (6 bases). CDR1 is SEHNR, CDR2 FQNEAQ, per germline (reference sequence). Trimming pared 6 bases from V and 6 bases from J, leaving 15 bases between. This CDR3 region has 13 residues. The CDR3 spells CASRLTGGREQYF. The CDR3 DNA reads TGTGCCAGCAGATTAACCGGGGGTCGCGAGCAGTACTTC.

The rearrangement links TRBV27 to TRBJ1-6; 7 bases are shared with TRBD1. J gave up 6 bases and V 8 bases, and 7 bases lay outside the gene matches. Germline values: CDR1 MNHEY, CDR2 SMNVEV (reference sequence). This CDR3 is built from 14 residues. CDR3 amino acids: CASGVWDSNSPLHF. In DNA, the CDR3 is TGTGCCAGCGGCGTGTGGGACAGTAATTCACCCCTCCACTTT.

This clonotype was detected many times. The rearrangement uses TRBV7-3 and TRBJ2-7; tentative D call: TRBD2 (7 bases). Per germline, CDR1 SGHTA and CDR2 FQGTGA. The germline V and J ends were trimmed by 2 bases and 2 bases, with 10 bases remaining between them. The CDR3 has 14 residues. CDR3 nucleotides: TGTGCCAGCAGCTTAGGCGGGGGCACCTACGAGCAGTACTTC. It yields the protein CASSLGGGTYEQYF.

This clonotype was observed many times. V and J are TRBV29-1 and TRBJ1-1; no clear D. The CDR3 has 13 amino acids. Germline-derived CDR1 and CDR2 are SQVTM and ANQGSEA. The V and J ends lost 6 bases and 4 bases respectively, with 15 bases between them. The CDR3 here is CSVAPDPATEAFF. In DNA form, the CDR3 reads TGCAGCGTAGCGCCGGACCCAGCCACTGAAGCTTTCTTT.

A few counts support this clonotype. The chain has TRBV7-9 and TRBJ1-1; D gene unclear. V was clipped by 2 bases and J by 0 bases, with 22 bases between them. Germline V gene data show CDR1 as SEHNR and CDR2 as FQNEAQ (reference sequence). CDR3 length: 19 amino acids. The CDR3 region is CASSLINLLRAVMNTEAFF. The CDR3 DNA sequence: TGTGCCAGCAGCTTAATAAACCTCCTTAGGGCCGTCATGAACACTGAAGCTTTCTTT.

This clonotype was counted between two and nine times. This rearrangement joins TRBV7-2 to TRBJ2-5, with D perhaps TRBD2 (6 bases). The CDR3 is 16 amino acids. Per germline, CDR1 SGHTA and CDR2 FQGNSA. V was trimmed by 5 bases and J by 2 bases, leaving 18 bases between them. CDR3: CASSIRAGQIQETQYF. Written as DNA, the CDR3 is TGTGCCAGCAGCATCCGAGCGGGTCAAATACAAGAGACCCAGTACTTC.

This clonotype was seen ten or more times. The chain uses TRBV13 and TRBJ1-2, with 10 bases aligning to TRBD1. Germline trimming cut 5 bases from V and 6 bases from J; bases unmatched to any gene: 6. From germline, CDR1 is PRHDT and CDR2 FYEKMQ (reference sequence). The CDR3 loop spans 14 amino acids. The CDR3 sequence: CASSQRDRGDGYTF. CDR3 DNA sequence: TGTGCCAGCAGCCAAAGGGACAGGGGTGATGGCTACACCTTC.

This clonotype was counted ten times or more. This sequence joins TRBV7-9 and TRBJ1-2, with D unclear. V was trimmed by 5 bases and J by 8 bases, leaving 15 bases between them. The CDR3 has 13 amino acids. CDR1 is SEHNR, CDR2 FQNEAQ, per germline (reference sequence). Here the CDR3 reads CASSREVGGGYTF. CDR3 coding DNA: TGTGCCAGCAGCCGTGAGGTAGGAGGCGGCTACACCTTC.